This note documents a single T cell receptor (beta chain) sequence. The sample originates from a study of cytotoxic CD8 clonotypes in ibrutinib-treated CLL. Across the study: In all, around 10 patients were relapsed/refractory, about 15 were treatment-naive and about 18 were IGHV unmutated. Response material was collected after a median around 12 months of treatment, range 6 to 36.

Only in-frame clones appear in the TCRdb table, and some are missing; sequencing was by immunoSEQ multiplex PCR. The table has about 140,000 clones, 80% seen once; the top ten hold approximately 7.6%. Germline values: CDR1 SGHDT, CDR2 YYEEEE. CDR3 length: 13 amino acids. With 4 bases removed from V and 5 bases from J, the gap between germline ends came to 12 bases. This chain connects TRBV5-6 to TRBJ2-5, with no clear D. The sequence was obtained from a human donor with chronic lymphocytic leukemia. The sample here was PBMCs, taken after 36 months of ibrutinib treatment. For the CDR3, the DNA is TGTGCCAGCAGCCTGGAATTCCGCGAGACCCAGTACTTC. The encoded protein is CASSLEFRETQYF.